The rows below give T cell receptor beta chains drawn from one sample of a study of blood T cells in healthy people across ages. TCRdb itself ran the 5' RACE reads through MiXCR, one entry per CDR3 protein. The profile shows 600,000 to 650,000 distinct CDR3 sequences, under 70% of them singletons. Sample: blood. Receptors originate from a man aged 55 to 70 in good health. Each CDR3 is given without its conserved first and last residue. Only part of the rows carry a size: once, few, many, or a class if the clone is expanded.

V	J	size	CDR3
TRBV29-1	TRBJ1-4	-	SVETPEGDEKLF
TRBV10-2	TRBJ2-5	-	ASSETRGRAVQETQY
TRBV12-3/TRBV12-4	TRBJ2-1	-	ASSLGSGGHNEQF
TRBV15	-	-	ATSRDMYEQY
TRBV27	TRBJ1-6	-	ASSSLQGPNSPLH
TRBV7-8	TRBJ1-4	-	ASSLGTENEKLF
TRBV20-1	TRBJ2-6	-	SARTQGGNVLT
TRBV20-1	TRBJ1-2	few	SAAQPNYGYT
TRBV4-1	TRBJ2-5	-	ASSQVRLAGGSTQETQY
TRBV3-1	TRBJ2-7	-	ASSQAGTGVSYEQY
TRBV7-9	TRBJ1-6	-	ASSLGTSSVHSPLH